This passage covers 9 T cell receptor beta chains from one sample sequenced in a study of T cell responses to AZD1222 COVID-19 vaccine. Produced via immunoSEQ multiplex PCR; TCRdb's table is partial and in-frame only. The table includes around 110,000 clones, 85% to 95% detected once. Sequencing used peripheral blood, obtained on day 0 of AZD1222 vaccination. The receptors come from an adult in good health.

The rearrangement joins TRBV7-9 to TRBJ2-7, with D hard to call. Trimming pared 4 bases from V and 0 bases from J, leaving 10 bases between. In germline, CDR1 is SEHNR, CDR2 FQNEAQ (reference sequence). CDR3 length: 14 amino acids. In nucleotides, the CDR3 is TGTGCCAGCAGCTCCTTCGGTAACTCCTACGAGCAGTACTTC. Its translation: CASSSFGNSYEQYF.

The rearrangement uses TRBV27 and TRBJ1-3; 7 bases agree with TRBD1. This CDR3 spans 16 amino acids. The V segment lost 4 bases and the J segment 4 bases; nucleotides outside the gene matches: 10. CDR1 and CDR2 (germline): MNHEY, SMNVEV (reference sequence). The DNA for the CDR3 is TGTGCCAGCAGTTCGACAGGGACAACAGTCGGAAACACCATATATTTT. Translation gives CASSSTGTTVGNTIYF.

The chain carries TRBV3-1 (or the pseudogene TRBV3-2) and TRBJ2-7; D is unresolved. This CDR3 region has 12 residues. V was clipped by 4 bases and J by 4 bases, with 8 bases between them. The germline gives CDR1 LGHDT, CDR2 YNNKEL (reference sequence). For the CDR3, the DNA is TGTGCCAGCAGCCCGGACGGTTACGAGCAGTACTTC. This translates into CASSPDGYEQYF.

J is TRBJ2-1 and V is TRBV27, with D maybe TRBD2 (6 bases). Trimming removed 4 bases from V and 1 base from J, with 11 bases in between. There are 15 residues in the CDR3. Germline values: CDR1 MNHEY, CDR2 SMNVEV (reference sequence). In nucleotides, the CDR3 is TGTGCCAGCAGTTGGCGGGAATCGTCCTACAATGAGCAGTTCTTC. It is translated as CASSWRESSYNEQFF.

The V call is TRBV5-4, the J call TRBJ2-5, with D uncertain. Trimming cost V 2 bases and J 3 bases, with 11 bases left between them. CDR3 length: 14 amino acids. Per the germline V gene, CDR1 is SGHNT and CDR2 is YYREEE (reference sequence). The CDR3: CASSFYGREETQYF. CDR3 coding DNA: TGTGCCAGCAGCTTTTATGGAAGGGAAGAGACCCAGTACTTC.

The rearrangement links TRBV3-1 (or the pseudogene TRBV3-2) to TRBJ2-5; tentative D call: TRBD2 (7 bases). CDR3 size: 17 residues. The V end lost 0 bases, the J end lost 7 bases, and 21 bases lay between the germline ends. Germline lookup yields CDR1 LGHDT and CDR2 YNNKEL (reference sequence). The CDR3: CASSQDYLDRLAGTQYF. The CDR3 DNA reads as TGTGCCAGCAGCCAAGATTATCTCGACAGGTTAGCGGGGACCCAGTACTTC.

The chain recombines TRBV9 with TRBJ1-5; D unclear. CDR3 size: 16 residues. Germline CDR1 SGDLS, CDR2 YYNGEE. V lost 0 bases to trimming and J lost 1 base, with 11 bases between them. CDR3 nucleotide sequence: TGTGCCAGCAGCGTAGGGTCAGGCAGGAGCAATCAGCCCCAGCATTTT. Protein product: CASSVGSGRSNQPQHF.

This sequence joins TRBV28 and TRBJ1-3, with TRBD1 as a possible D gene (5 bases). CDR1 and CDR2 (germline): MDHEN, SYDVKM. Trimming cost V 5 bases and J 1 base, with 9 bases left between them. The CDR3 loop spans 14 amino acids. The CDR3: CASSPQGSGNTIYF. The CDR3 coding sequence is TGTGCCAGCAGTCCTCAGGGTTCTGGAAACACCATATATTTT.

This sequence joins TRBV6-1 and TRBJ2-5; 8 positions match TRBD2. Germline V lookup: CDR1 MNHNS, CDR2 SASEGT. CDR3 length: 16 amino acids. With V trimmed by 4 bases and J by 5 bases, 12 bases remained unmatched. The CDR3 sequence is CASSVSSGSPGETQYF. The CDR3 DNA reads TGTGCCAGCAGTGTATCCAGCGGGAGTCCCGGGGAGACCCAGTACTTC.